A single sample gave rise to the 15 T cell receptor beta chains below, sequenced in a study of cytomegalovirus exposure and HLA in healthy donors. PCR amplification relied on 60 Vbeta primers (plus 13 Jbeta primers). Generated by immunoSEQ multiplex PCR, the TCRdb table keeps only in-frame clones and is missing some. The sample has 130,000 to 150,000 clones, around 82% seen once. The source material was PBMCs. The receptor set was obtained from a female donor in good health and CMV-seronegative.

CDR3 DNA sequence: TGTGCCAGCAGTCCCCGGGCGGGGAGGGCAGATACGCAGTATTTT. Protein sequence: CASSPRAGRADTQYF. The chain joins TRBV27 to TRBJ2-3; 7 nucleotides line up with TRBD2. The CDR3 contains 15 residues. The germline V gene has CDR1 MNHEY and CDR2 SMNVEV (reference sequence). Trimming removed 5 bases from V and 4 bases from J; junction bases left unmatched: 9.

The J gene is TRBJ1-3, the V gene TRBV28; no firm D call. The germline V and J ends were trimmed by 4 bases and 1 base, with 11 bases remaining between them. The CDR3 extends over 15 amino acids. Germline V gene lookup returns CDR1 MDHEN and CDR2 SYDVKM. The CDR3 sequence is CASSSFVASGNTIYF. The CDR3 DNA is TGTGCCAGCAGTTCCTTCGTGGCTTCTGGAAACACCATATATTTT.

This sequence joins TRBV15 and TRBJ2-1; 11 nucleotides agree with TRBD2. Trimming removed 5 bases from V and 7 bases from J; junction bases left unmatched: 16. The CDR3 totals 18 residues. Germline CDR1 and CDR2: LNHNV and YYDKDF (reference sequence). The CDR3 bases are TGTGCCACCAGCCCCAACAAGCGACTAGCGGGGCACGGGAATGAGCAGTTCTTC. This gives the protein CATSPNKRLAGHGNEQFF.

This clone was observed a few times. This sequence joins TRBV19 and TRBJ2-3, with D maybe TRBD2 (5 bases). Germline CDR1 and CDR2: LNHDA and SQIVND (reference sequence). This CDR3 has 16 residues. The germline V and J ends were trimmed by 3 bases and 1 base, with 14 bases remaining between them. The CDR3 nucleotides are TGTGCCAGTAGTATGGAGCTCGGACTGGGCACAGATACGCAGTATTTT. It specifies CASSMELGLGTDTQYF.

The V call is TRBV19, the J call TRBJ1-3; D gene ambiguous. This CDR3 region has 14 residues. Germline lookup yields CDR1 LNHDA and CDR2 SQIVND (reference sequence). V was cut by 3 bases and J by 0 bases, with 6 bases left in between. CDR3 sequence (DNA): TGTGCCAGTAGTATGTCCAGCTCTGGAAACACCATATATTTT. Translation: CASSMSSSGNTIYF.

The chain has TRBV7-8 and TRBJ1-1; D possibly corresponds to TRBD1 (6 bases). The length of the CDR3 is 14 residues. CDR1 is SGHVS, CDR2 FQNEAQ, per germline. V was trimmed by 5 bases and J by 3 bases, leaving 13 bases between them. CDR3 sequence reads: CASSATGKDTEAFF. The CDR3 DNA reads as TGTGCCAGCAGCGCCACAGGGAAGGACACTGAAGCTTTCTTT.

This chain uses TRBV5-1 with TRBJ2-7; 9 nucleotides align to TRBD1. The CDR3 consists of 16 residues. The V gene's germline CDR1 is SGHRS and CDR2 YFSETQ. V lost 4 bases, J lost 4 bases, and 12 bases stayed unmatched. The CDR3 here is CASSLHRTGALYEQYF. CDR3 DNA sequence: TGCGCCAGCAGCCTTCATCGGACAGGGGCCCTATACGAGCAGTACTTC.

V gene TRBV6-1 combines with J gene TRBJ1-2; 12 positions match TRBD1. The CDR3 spans 19 residues. The germline V gene has CDR1 MNHNS and CDR2 SASEGT. The V and J ends lost 2 bases and 1 base, in that order; junction bases with no gene match: 11. The CDR3 protein is CASSENRGTGGPINYGYTF. The CDR3 bases are TGTGCCAGCAGTGAAAATCGCGGGACAGGGGGCCCCATTAACTATGGCTACACCTTC.

The V and J genes are TRBV19 and TRBJ1-2, with 7 nucleotides matching TRBD1. Germline loops: CDR1 LNHDA, CDR2 SQIVND (reference sequence). This CDR3 contains 15 residues. After removal of 3 bases from V and 4 bases from J, the junction contained 8 bases not matched to a gene. DNA for the CDR3: TGTGCCAGTAGTATTAAATGGACAGGAGTCTATGGCTACACCTTC. Its protein is CASSIKWTGVYGYTF.

The V and J genes are TRBV28 and TRBJ2-2; D is ambiguous. This CDR3 has 15 residues. V was cut by 1 base and J by 5 bases, with 11 bases left in between. CDR1 is MDHEN, CDR2 SYDVKM, per germline. Written as DNA, the CDR3 is TGTGCCAGCAGTTTATATCCAGGAAGAACCGGGGAGCTGTTTTTT. As protein: CASSLYPGRTGELFF.

A single count supports this clone. The chain couples TRBV30 to TRBJ1-2, with D hard to call. V lost 1 base and J lost 1, with 7 bases in between. This CDR3 comprises 13 residues. Germline CDR1 is GTSNPN and CDR2 is SVGIG (reference sequence). In DNA form, the CDR3 reads TGTGCCTGGAGTGGGGCACTTAACTATGGCTACACCTTC. This encodes CAWSGALNYGYTF.

This chain joins TRBV6-5 and TRBJ2-7; TRBD1 aligns across 7 bases. Germline CDR1 reads MNHEY; CDR2 reads SVGAGI. After removal of 6 bases from V and 2 bases from J, the junction contained 10 bases not matched to a gene. This CDR3 comprises 15 residues. The CDR3 coding sequence is TGTGCCAGCAGCTTGAAAAACGACAGGGCCTACGAGCAGTACTTC. Encoded protein: CASSLKNDRAYEQYF.

V usage is TRBV4-2 and J usage is TRBJ2-1; 9 bases are shared with TRBD1. V lost 3 bases, J lost 2 bases, and 8 bases stayed unmatched. This CDR3 is 17 amino acids long. Germline V gene lookup returns CDR1 LGHNA and CDR2 YNFKEQ. CDR3: CASSHDRGDTAYNEQFF. The DNA for the CDR3 is TGTGCCAGCAGCCATGACAGGGGGGACACGGCCTACAATGAGCAGTTCTTC.

The chain is built from TRBV10-1 and TRBJ1-5; tentative D call: TRBD1 (5 bases). V dropped 2 bases and J dropped 6 bases, with 8 bases sitting between them. Germline CDR1 WNHNN, CDR2 SYGVQD (reference sequence). The CDR3 is 13 amino acids. The CDR3 sequence: CASSEAGPQPQHF. The CDR3 region has the DNA TGCGCCAGCAGTGAGGCAGGGCCTCAGCCCCAGCATTTT.

The J gene is TRBJ2-5, the V gene TRBV6-6, with 7 positions matching TRBD1. CDR1 and CDR2 from the germline V gene are MNHNY and SVGAGI (reference sequence). V lost 4 bases, J lost 10 bases, and 6 bases stayed unmatched. This CDR3 is 12 amino acids long. In DNA, the CDR3 is TGTGCCAGCAGTTCCACAGGGGTGGTCCAGTACTTC. This sequence encodes CASSSTGVVQYF.